The source of this T cell receptor (beta chain) is a study of blood T cell repertoires in COVID-19. Original processing methods: Reference gene primer amplification in the assay estimated nucleated cell counts. Repertoires were generated with immunoSEQ multiplex PCR, while TCRdb's copy carries only in-frame clones and drops some. V and J calls and clone size are copied from that table; D and trimming were computed from the DNA. The sample yields 200,000 to 250,000 clones, roughly 88% seen once. Recruits, aged roughly 18 to 95 years, lived in 20 to 30 US areas. Cohort allocation depended upon clinical history that participants reported. Exposed volunteers were people who met a COVID-19 case within 2 weeks before study entry. The CDR3 contains 13 residues. Germline-derived CDR1 and CDR2 are SGDLS and YYNGEE. V trimming: 4 bases; J trimming: 7 bases; junction bases outside the gene matches: 5. There are a few counts of this clone.

The TCR originated in a woman in her twenties or thirties who had been exposed to COVID-19. Input material: PBMCs or T cells enriched from blood (not recorded which). The rearrangement uses TRBV9 and TRBJ2-1; 7 nucleotides align to TRBD2. CDR3 coding DNA: TGTGCCAGCAGCCCTACCGGGGGGAATGAGCAGTTCTTC. Translating gives CASSPTGGNEQFF.